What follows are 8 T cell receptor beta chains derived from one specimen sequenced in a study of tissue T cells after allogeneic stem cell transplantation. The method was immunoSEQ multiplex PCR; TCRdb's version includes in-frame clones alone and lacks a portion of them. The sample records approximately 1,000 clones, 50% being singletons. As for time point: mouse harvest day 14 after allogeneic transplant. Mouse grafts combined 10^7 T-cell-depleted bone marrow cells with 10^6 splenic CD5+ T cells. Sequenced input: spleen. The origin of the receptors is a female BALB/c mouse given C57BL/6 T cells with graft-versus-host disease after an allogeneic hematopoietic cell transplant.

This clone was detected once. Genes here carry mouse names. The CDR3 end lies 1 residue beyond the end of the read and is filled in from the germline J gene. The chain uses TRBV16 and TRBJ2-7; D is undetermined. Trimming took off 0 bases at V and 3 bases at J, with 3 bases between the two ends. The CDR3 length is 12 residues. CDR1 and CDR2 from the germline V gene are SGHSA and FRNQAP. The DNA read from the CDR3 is TGTGCAAGCAGCTTAGACATCTATGAACAGTAC. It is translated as CASSLDIYEQY. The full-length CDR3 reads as CASSLDIYEQYF.

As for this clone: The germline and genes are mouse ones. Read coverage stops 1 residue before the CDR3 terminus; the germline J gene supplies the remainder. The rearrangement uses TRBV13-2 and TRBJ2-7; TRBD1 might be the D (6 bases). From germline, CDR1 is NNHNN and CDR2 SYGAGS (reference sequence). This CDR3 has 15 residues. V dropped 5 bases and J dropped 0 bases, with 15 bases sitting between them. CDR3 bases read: TGTGCCAGCGGCCTCCGGGACATGAGCTCCTATGAACAGTAC. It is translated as CASGLRDMSSYEQY. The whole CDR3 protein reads CASGLRDMSSYEQYF.

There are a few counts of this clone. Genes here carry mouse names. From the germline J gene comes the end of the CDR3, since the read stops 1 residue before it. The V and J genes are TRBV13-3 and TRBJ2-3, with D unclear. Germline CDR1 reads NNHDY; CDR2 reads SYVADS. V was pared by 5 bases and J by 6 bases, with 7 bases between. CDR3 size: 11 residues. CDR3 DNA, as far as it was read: TGTGCCAGCAGCGCAACGGAAACGCTGTAT. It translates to CASSATETLY. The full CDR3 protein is CASSATETLYF.

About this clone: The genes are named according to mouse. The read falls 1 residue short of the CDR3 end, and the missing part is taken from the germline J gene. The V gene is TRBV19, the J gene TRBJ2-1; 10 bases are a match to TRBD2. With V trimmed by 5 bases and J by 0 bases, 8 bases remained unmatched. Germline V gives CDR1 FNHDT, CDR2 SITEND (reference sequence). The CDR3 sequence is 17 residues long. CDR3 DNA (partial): TGTGCCAGCAGCCTCCGGACTGGGGGCGATAACTATGCTGAGCAGTTC. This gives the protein CASSLRTGGDNYAEQF. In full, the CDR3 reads CASSLRTGGDNYAEQFF. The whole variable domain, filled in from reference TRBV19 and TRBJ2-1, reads GGIITQTPKFLIGQEGQKLTLKCQQNFNHDTMYWYRQDSGKGLRLIYYSITENDLQKGDLSEGYDASREKKSSFSLTVTSAQKNEMAVFLCASSLRTGGDNYAEQFFGPGTRLTVL.

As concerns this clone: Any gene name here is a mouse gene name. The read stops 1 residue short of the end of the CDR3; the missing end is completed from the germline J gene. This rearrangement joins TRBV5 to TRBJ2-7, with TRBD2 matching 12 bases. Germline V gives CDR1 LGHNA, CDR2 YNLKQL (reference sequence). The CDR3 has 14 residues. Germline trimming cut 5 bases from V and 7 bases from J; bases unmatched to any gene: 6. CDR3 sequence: CASSETGGAREQYF. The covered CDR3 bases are TGTGCCAGCAGCGAGACTGGGGGGGCGCGGGAACAGTAC.

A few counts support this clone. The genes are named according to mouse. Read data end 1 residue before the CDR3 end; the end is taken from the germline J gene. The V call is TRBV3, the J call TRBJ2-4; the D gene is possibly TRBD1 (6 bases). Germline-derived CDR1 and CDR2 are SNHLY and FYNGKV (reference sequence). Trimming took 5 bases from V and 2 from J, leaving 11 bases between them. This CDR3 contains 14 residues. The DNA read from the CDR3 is TGTGCCAGCAGCCCTGGGACAAATCAAAACACCTTGTAC. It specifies CASSPGTNQNTLY. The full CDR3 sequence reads CASSPGTNQNTLYF.

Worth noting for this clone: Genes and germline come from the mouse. CDR3 bases read: TGTGCCAGCAGACTGGGGGGTAGTCAAAACACCTTGTAC. Protein product: CASRLGGSQNTLY. The whole CDR3 protein reads CASRLGGSQNTLYF. V is TRBV15 and J is TRBJ2-4; TRBD2 agrees at 9 bases. The read falls 1 residue short of the CDR3 end, and the missing part is taken from the germline J gene. The junction had 1 base not matched to a gene; V was cut back by 6 bases and J by 0 bases. The length of the CDR3 is 14 residues. The germline CDR1 and CDR2 sequences are SGHND and FRSKSL.

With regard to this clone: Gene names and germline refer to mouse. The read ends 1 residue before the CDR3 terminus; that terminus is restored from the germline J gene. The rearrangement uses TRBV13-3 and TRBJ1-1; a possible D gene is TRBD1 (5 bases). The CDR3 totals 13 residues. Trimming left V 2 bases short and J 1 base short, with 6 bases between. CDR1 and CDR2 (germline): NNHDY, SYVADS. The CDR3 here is CASSEGENTEVFF. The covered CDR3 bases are TGTGCCAGCAGTGAGGGGGAAAACACAGAAGTCTTC.